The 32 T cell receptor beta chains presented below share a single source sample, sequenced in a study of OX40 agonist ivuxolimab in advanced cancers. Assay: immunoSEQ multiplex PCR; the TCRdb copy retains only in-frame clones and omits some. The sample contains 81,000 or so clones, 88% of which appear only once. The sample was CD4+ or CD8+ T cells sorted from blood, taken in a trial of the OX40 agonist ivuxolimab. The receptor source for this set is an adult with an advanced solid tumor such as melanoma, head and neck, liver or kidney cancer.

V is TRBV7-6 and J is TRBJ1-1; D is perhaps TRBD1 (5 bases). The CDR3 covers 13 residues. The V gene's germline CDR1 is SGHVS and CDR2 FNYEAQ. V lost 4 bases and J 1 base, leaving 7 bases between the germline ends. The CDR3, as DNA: TGTGCCAGCAGCTATACAGGGAACACTGAAGCTTTCTTT. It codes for CASSYTGNTEAFF.

The CDR3 region is CASSPPGGVENSPLHF. CDR3 DNA: TGTGCCAGCAGCCCCCCAGGGGGCGTGGAGAATTCACCCCTCCACTTT. The chain combines TRBV7-9 with TRBJ1-6; TRBD1 matches at 8 bases. Germline V gene data show CDR1 as SEHNR and CDR2 as FQNEAQ (reference sequence). Losses at the gene ends were 5 bases for V and 7 bases for J; bases not matched to a gene: 10. This CDR3 contains 16 residues. Full variable domain (outside the CDR3, taken from reference TRBV7-9 and TRBJ1-6): DTGVSQNPRHKITKRGQNVTFRCDPISEHNRLYWYRQTLGQGPEFLTYFQNEAQLEKSRLLSDRFSAERPKGSFSTLEIQRTEQGDSAMYLCASSPPGGVENSPLHFGNGTRLTVT.

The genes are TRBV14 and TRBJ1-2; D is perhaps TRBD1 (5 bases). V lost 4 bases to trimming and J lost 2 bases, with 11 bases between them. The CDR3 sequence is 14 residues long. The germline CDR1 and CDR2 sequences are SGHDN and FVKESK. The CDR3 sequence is CASSPVQENYGYTF. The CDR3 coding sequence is TGTGCCAGCAGCCCTGTACAGGAAAACTATGGCTACACCTTC.

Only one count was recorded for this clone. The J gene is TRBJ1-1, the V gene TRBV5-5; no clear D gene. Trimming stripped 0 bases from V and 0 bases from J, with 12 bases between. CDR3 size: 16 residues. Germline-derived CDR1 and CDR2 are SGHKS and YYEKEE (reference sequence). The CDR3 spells CASSLGLAGMNTEAFF. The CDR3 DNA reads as TGTGCCAGCAGCTTGGGGCTGGCAGGCATGAACACTGAAGCTTTCTTT. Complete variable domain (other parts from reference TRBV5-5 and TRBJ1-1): DAGVTQSPTHLIKTRGQQVTLRCSPISGHKSVSWYQQVLGQGPQFIFQYYEKEERGRGNFPDRFSARQFPNYSSELNVNALLLGDSALYLCASSLGLAGMNTEAFFGQGTRLTVV.

CDR3 region: CASSSRRSALAKNIQYF. For the CDR3, the DNA is TGTGCCAGCAGCTCGCGGCGGTCGGCGTTAGCCAAAAACATTCAGTACTTC. This sequence joins TRBV7-9 and TRBJ2-4; D is unresolved. The germline V gene has CDR1 SEHNR and CDR2 FQNEAQ (reference sequence). Trimming pared 4 bases from V and 0 bases from J, leaving 16 bases between. The CDR3 has 17 residues.

In nucleotides, the CDR3 is TGCAGCGTTGAATCGTATGGGTTCATGAACACTGAAGCTTTCTTT. This codes for CSVESYGFMNTEAFF. The chain employs TRBV29-1 and TRBJ1-1; no firm D call. This CDR3 spans 15 amino acids. Germline CDR1 is SQVTM and CDR2 is ANQGSEA. Trimming shortened V by 2 bases and J by 0 bases, and 13 bases separated the two germline ends.

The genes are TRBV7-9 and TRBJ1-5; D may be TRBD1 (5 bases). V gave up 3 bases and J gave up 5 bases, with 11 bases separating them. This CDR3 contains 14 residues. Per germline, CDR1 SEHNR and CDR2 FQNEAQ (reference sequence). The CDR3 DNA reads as TGTGCCAGCAGCTTGGGGGGTCCGGATCAGCCCCAGCATTTT. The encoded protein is CASSLGGPDQPQHF.

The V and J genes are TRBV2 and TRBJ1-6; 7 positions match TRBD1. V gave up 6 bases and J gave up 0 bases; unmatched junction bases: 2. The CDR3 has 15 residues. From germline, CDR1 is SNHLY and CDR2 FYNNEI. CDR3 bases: TGTGCCAGCAGGGGACAGAGCTCCTATAATTCACCCCTCCACTTT. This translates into CASRGQSSYNSPLHF.

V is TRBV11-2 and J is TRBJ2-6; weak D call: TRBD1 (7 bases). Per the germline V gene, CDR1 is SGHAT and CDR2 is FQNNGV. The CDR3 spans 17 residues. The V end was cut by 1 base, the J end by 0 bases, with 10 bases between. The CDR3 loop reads CASSLAGGSSGANVLTF. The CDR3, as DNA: TGTGCCAGCAGCTTAGCAGGGGGGAGCTCTGGGGCCAACGTCCTGACTTTC.

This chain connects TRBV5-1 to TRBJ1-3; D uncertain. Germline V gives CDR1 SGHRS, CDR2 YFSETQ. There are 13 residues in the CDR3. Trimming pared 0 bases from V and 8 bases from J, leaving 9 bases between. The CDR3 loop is CASSLAGEDTIYF. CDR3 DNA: TGCGCCAGCAGCTTGGCGGGTGAGGACACCATATATTTT.

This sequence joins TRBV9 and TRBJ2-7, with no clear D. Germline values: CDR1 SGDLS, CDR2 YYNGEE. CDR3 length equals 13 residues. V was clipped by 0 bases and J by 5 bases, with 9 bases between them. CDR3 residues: CASSVGPDHEQYF. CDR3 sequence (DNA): TGTGCCAGCAGCGTAGGACCAGACCACGAGCAGTACTTC. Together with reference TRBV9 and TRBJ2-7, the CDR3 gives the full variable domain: DSGVTQTPKHLITATGQRVTLRCSPRSGDLSVYWYQQSLDQGLQFLIQYYNGEERAKGNILERFSAQQFPDLHSELNLSSLELGDSALYFCASSVGPDHEQYFGPGTRLTVT.

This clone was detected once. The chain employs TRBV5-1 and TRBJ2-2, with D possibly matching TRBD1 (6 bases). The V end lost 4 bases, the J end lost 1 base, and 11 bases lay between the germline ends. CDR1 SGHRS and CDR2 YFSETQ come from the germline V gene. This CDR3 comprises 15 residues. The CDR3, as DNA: TGCGCCAGCAGCCCCGGACAGAGGAACACCGGGGAGCTGTTTTTT. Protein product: CASSPGQRNTGELFF.

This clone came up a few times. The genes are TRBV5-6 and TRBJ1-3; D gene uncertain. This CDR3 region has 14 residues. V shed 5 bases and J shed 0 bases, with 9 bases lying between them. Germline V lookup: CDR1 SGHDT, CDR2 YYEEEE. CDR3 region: CASRPGSSGNTIYF. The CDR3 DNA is TGTGCCAGCAGACCCGGGAGCTCTGGAAACACCATATATTTT.

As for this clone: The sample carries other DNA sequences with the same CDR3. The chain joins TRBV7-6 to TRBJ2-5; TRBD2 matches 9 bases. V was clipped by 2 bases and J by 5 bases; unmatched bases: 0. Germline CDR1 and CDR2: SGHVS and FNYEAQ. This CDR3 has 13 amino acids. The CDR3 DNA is TGTGCCAGCAGCTTAAGCGGGGGGGAGACCCAGTACTTC. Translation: CASSLSGGETQYF. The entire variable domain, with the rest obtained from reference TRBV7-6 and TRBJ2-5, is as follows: GAGVSQSPRYKVTKRGQDVALRCDPISGHVSLYWYRQALGQGPEFLTYFNYEAQQDKSGLPNDRFSAERPEGSISTLTIQRTEQRDSAMYRCASSLSGGETQYFGPGTRLLVL.

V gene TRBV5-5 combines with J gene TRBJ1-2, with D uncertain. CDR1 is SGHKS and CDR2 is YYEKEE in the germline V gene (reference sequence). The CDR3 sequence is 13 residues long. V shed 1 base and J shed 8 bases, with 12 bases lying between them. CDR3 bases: TGTGCCAGCAGCTTGATAGCCCTGGGCGGCTACACCTTC. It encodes CASSLIALGGYTF.

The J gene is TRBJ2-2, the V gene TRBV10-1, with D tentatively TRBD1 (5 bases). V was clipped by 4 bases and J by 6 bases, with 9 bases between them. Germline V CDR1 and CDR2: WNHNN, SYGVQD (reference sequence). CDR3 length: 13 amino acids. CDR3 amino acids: CASSGRVPGELFF. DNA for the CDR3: TGCGCCAGCAGTGGCAGGGTTCCCGGGGAGCTGTTTTTT.

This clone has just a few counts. This chain's CDR3 is CASRTSGGEAFF. In nucleotides, the CDR3 is TGTGCCAGCAGAACGTCCGGGGGCGAAGCTTTCTTT. The chain uses TRBV2 and TRBJ1-1, with D possibly matching TRBD1 (6 bases). The CDR3 has 12 amino acids. V lost 6 bases, J lost 8 bases, and 13 bases lay in between. Germline V CDR1 and CDR2: SNHLY, FYNNEI.

CDR3 sequence reads: CASSPPPRDTQYF. CDR3 nucleotide sequence: TGTGCCAGCTCACCCCCCCCGAGGGATACGCAGTATTTT. The chain links TRBV18 to TRBJ2-3, with D unclear. V lost 3 bases and J lost 6, with 10 bases in between. Germline CDR1 and CDR2: KGHSH and LQKENI. The CDR3 totals 13 residues.

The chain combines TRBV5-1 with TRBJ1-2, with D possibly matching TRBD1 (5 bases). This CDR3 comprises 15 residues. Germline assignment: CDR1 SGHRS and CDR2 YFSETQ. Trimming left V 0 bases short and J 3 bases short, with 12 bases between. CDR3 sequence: CASSLERGRDYGYTF. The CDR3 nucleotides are TGCGCCAGCAGCTTGGAACGGGGCAGGGACTATGGCTACACCTTC.

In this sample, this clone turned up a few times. Here the CDR3 DNA reads TGTGCCAGCAGTTCCCAGGGGAGGACGAACTATGGCTACACCTTC. This encodes CASSSQGRTNYGYTF. This sequence joins TRBV6-6 and TRBJ1-2; tentative D call: TRBD1 (6 bases). Germline V gives CDR1 MNHNY, CDR2 SVGAGI (reference sequence). The CDR3 spans 15 residues. The V end was cut by 4 bases, the J end by 2 bases, with 14 bases between.

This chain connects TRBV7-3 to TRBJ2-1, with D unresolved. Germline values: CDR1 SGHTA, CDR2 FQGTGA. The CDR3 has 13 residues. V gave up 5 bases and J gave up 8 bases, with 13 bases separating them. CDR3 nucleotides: TGTGCCAGCAGCCACGGAGTTTGGGATGAGCAGTTCTTC. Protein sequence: CASSHGVWDEQFF.

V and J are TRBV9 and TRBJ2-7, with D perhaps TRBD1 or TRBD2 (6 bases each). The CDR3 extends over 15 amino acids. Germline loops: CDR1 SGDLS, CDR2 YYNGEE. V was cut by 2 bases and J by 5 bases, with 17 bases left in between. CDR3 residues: CASSVAGGRGDEQYF. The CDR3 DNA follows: TGTGCCAGCAGCGTTGCCGGGGGCCGGGGTGACGAGCAGTACTTC.

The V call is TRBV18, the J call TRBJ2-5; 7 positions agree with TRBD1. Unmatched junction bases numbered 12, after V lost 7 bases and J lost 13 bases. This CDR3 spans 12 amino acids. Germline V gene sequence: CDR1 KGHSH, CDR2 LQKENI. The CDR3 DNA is TGTGCCAGCTTCACCACTCCTGGGACAGTGTACTTC. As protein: CASFTTPGTVYF.

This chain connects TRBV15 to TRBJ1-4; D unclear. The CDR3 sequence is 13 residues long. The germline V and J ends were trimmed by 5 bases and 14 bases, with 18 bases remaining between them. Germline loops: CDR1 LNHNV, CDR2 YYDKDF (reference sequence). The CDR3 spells CATSAQTVRDLFF. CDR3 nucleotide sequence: TGTGCCACCAGCGCTCAGACTGTCCGCGATCTGTTTTTT.

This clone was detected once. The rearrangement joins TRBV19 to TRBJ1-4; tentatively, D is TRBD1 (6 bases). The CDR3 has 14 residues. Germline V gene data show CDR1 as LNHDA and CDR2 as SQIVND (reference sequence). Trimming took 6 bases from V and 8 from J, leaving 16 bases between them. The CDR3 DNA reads TGTGCCAGTAGGCGGGGAAAGCAGGGGGAAAAACTGTTTTTT. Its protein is CASRRGKQGEKLFF.

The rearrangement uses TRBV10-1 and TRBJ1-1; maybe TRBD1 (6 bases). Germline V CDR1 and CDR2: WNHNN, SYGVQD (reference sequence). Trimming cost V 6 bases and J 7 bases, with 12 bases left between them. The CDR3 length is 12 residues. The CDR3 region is CASRGDTFEAFF. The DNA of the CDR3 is TGCGCCAGCAGGGGGGACACTTTTGAAGCTTTCTTT.

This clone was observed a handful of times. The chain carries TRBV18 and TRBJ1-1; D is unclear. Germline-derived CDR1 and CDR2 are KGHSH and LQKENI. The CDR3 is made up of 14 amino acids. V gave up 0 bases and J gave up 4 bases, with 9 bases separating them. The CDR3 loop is CASSPPSKFTEAFF. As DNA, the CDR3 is TGTGCCAGCTCACCACCGTCCAAGTTCACTGAAGCTTTCTTT.

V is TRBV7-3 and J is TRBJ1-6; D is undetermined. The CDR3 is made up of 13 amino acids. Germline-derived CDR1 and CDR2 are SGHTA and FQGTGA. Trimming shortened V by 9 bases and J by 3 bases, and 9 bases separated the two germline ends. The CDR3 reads CASRRDYNSPLHF. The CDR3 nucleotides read TGTGCCAGTCGACGCGACTATAATTCACCCCTCCACTTT.

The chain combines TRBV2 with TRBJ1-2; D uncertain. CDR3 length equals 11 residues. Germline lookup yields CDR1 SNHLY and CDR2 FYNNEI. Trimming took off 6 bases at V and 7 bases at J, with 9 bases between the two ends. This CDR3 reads CASRGSSGYTF. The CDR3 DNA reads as TGTGCCAGCAGAGGGTCGTCTGGCTACACCTTC.

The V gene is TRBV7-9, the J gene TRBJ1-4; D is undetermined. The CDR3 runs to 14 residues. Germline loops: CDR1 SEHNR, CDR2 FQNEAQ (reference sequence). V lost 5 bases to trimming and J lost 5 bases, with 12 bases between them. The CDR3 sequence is CASSPQTPNEKLFF. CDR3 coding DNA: TGTGCCAGCAGCCCCCAGACACCCAATGAAAAACTGTTTTTT.

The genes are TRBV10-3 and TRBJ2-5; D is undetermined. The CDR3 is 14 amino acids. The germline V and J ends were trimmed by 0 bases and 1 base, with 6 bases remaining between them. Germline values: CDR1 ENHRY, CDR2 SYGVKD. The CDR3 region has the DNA TGTGCCATCAGTGAGTCTCCAGGCCAAGAGACCCAGTACTTC. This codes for CAISESPGQETQYF.

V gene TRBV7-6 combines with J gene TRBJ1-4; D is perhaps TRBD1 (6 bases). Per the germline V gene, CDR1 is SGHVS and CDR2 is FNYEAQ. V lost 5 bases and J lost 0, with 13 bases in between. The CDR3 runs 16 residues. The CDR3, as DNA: TGTGCCAGCAGCCCGACCCCAGGGGCAACTAATGAAAAACTGTTTTTT. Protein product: CASSPTPGATNEKLFF.